Listed here are 8 T cell receptor beta chains from one sample, sequenced in a study of T cell repertoires in cytomegalovirus infection (dated by TCRdb to about 2019). Sequencing instrument: Illumina HiSeq 1500. In-frame beta chains were kept once TCRdb had trimmed the public reads at Q25 with fastp and called clones with MiXCR. Every entry covers one CDR3 protein and lists the most common genes and DNA from its rows. Within this sample are roughly 920,000 distinct CDR3 sequences, with roughly 30% of them counted one time only. The ten biggest clones cover around 15% of the sample. Per the publication, the treatment or condition label means: in vitro stimulation with specific CMV peptide epitopes to enrich CMV-specific T cells. Their specific antigens are unknown. This specimen was cultured CD8+ T cells from PBMCs, taken from culture after CMV antigen stimulation. These receptors originate from a human donor in good health (CMV status not recorded). Some clones in this sample may be carry-over from other donors' samples.

Points on this clonotype: A clone one base away is much larger, so this may be a read error. The V call is TRBV6-1, the J call TRBJ1-1, with no clear D. CDR3 length: 12 amino acids. Germline CDR1 and CDR2: MNHNS and SASEGT. Trimming removed 2 bases at V and 4 bases at J, with 5 bases between. The CDR3 reads CASSELSTEAFF. The CDR3 DNA reads TGTGCCAGCAGTGAACTCAGCACTGAAGCTTTCTTT.

This rearrangement joins TRBV13 to TRBJ1-3; unclear D gene. The CDR3 contains 11 residues. Trimming pared 6 bases from V and 6 bases from J, leaving 6 bases between. The germline V gene encodes CDR1 PRHDT and CDR2 FYEKMQ (reference sequence). CDR3 sequence (DNA): TGTGCCAGCAGGGTACAAAACACCATATATTTT. Residues: CASRVQNTIYF. Full variable domain (remainder filled in from reference TRBV13 and TRBJ1-3): AAGVIQSPRHLIKEKRETATLKCYPIPRHDTVYWYQQGPGQDPQFLISFYEKMQSDKGSIPDRFSAQQFSDYHSELNMSSLELGDSALYFCASRVQNTIYFGEGSWLTVV.

V and J are TRBV27 and TRBJ2-2; no clear D gene. V was cut by 3 bases and J by 3 bases, with 8 bases left in between. This CDR3 has 14 residues. Germline CDR1 reads MNHEY; CDR2 reads SMNVEV (reference sequence). CDR3 sequence (DNA): TGTGCCAGCAGTTTTGGGGTCTACACCGGGGAGCTGTTTTTT. Its protein product is CASSFGVYTGELFF.

This clonotype has just a few counts. The chain combines TRBV7-9 with TRBJ1-2; D is unresolved. Germline loops: CDR1 SEHNR, CDR2 FQNEAQ (reference sequence). With 2 bases removed from V and 1 base from J, the gap between germline ends came to 8 bases. The CDR3 has 14 amino acids. CDR3 in DNA: TGTGCCAGCAGCTTAATAAGGGATAACTATGGCTACACCTTC. Its protein is CASSLIRDNYGYTF.

The gene calls are TRBV27 and TRBJ1-1; D remains unclear. The V gene's germline CDR1 is MNHEY and CDR2 SMNVEV (reference sequence). Between the trimmed V and J ends, which lost 10 bases and 1 base, there was a span of 7 bases. The CDR3 sequence is 11 residues long. CDR3 DNA: TGTGCCACCTTTTGGAACACTGAAGCTTTCTTT. Its translation is CATFWNTEAFF.

This chain links TRBV12-3 or TRBV12-4 with TRBJ1-5; maybe TRBD1 (6 bases). This CDR3 has 19 residues. Between the trimmed V and J ends, which lost 7 bases and 5 bases, there was a span of 30 bases. CDR3 amino acids: CASNFINRDTATLDQPQHF. The DNA for the CDR3 is TGTGCCAGCAATTTCATCAACCGGGACACAGCTACGCTGGATCAGCCCCAGCATTTT.

The V and J genes are TRBV9 and TRBJ2-2; TRBD2 matches 7 bases. The ends lost 4 bases at V and 0 bases at J; junction bases unmatched: 6. Germline V CDR1 and CDR2: SGDLS, YYNGEE. The CDR3 consists of 16 residues. The CDR3 loop is CASSSGGKPNTGELFF. The CDR3 region has the DNA TGTGCCAGCAGCTCCGGGGGGAAACCGAACACCGGGGAGCTGTTTTTT.

This chain connects TRBV4-2 to TRBJ1-1, with TRBD1 identical over 7 bases. The CDR3 is made up of 17 amino acids. The J segment lost 0 bases and the V segment lost 0 bases, leaving 7 bases of the junction unmatched. Germline CDR1 LGHNA, CDR2 YNFKEQ. Here the CDR3 DNA reads TGTGCCAGCAGCCAAGATCGAGGGAGGGGGCTGAACACTGAAGCTTTCTTT. This translates into CASSQDRGRGLNTEAFF.